Sequencing of this T cell receptor (beta chain) was carried out in a study of T-cell reconstitution after alpha-beta-depleted transplantation in children. The library targeted TCRbeta and was prepared with unique molecular identifiers. Using its own MiXCR run on the PCR reads, TCRdb lists one record per CDR3 protein. Of around 680,000 distinct CDR3 sequences in the sample, 15% to 20% are singletons; the top ten hold 0.9% to 1.2%. At least ten counts were recorded for this clonotype. J gave up 5 bases and V 4 bases, and 5 bases lay outside the gene matches. This CDR3 has 14 amino acids. The germline V gene has CDR1 SGHKS and CDR2 YYEKEE (reference sequence).

The sequencing here drew on PBMCs from the stem cell graft donor, taken from the stem cell graft. This sequence originates from a human donor who donated a stem cell graft to a child with acute myeloid leukemia. This sequence joins TRBV5-5 and TRBJ2-1; 8 bases match TRBD1. In DNA, the CDR3 is TGTGCCAGCAGCACAACACAGGGGGACAATGAGCAGTTCTTC. It is translated as CASSTTQGDNEQFF. The full variable domain, its missing parts supplied by reference TRBV5-5 and TRBJ2-1, is DAGVTQSPTHLIKTRGQQVTLRCSPISGHKSVSWYQQVLGQGPQFIFQYYEKEERGRGNFPDRFSARQFPNYSSELNVNALLLGDSALYLCASSTTQGDNEQFFGPGTRLTVL.